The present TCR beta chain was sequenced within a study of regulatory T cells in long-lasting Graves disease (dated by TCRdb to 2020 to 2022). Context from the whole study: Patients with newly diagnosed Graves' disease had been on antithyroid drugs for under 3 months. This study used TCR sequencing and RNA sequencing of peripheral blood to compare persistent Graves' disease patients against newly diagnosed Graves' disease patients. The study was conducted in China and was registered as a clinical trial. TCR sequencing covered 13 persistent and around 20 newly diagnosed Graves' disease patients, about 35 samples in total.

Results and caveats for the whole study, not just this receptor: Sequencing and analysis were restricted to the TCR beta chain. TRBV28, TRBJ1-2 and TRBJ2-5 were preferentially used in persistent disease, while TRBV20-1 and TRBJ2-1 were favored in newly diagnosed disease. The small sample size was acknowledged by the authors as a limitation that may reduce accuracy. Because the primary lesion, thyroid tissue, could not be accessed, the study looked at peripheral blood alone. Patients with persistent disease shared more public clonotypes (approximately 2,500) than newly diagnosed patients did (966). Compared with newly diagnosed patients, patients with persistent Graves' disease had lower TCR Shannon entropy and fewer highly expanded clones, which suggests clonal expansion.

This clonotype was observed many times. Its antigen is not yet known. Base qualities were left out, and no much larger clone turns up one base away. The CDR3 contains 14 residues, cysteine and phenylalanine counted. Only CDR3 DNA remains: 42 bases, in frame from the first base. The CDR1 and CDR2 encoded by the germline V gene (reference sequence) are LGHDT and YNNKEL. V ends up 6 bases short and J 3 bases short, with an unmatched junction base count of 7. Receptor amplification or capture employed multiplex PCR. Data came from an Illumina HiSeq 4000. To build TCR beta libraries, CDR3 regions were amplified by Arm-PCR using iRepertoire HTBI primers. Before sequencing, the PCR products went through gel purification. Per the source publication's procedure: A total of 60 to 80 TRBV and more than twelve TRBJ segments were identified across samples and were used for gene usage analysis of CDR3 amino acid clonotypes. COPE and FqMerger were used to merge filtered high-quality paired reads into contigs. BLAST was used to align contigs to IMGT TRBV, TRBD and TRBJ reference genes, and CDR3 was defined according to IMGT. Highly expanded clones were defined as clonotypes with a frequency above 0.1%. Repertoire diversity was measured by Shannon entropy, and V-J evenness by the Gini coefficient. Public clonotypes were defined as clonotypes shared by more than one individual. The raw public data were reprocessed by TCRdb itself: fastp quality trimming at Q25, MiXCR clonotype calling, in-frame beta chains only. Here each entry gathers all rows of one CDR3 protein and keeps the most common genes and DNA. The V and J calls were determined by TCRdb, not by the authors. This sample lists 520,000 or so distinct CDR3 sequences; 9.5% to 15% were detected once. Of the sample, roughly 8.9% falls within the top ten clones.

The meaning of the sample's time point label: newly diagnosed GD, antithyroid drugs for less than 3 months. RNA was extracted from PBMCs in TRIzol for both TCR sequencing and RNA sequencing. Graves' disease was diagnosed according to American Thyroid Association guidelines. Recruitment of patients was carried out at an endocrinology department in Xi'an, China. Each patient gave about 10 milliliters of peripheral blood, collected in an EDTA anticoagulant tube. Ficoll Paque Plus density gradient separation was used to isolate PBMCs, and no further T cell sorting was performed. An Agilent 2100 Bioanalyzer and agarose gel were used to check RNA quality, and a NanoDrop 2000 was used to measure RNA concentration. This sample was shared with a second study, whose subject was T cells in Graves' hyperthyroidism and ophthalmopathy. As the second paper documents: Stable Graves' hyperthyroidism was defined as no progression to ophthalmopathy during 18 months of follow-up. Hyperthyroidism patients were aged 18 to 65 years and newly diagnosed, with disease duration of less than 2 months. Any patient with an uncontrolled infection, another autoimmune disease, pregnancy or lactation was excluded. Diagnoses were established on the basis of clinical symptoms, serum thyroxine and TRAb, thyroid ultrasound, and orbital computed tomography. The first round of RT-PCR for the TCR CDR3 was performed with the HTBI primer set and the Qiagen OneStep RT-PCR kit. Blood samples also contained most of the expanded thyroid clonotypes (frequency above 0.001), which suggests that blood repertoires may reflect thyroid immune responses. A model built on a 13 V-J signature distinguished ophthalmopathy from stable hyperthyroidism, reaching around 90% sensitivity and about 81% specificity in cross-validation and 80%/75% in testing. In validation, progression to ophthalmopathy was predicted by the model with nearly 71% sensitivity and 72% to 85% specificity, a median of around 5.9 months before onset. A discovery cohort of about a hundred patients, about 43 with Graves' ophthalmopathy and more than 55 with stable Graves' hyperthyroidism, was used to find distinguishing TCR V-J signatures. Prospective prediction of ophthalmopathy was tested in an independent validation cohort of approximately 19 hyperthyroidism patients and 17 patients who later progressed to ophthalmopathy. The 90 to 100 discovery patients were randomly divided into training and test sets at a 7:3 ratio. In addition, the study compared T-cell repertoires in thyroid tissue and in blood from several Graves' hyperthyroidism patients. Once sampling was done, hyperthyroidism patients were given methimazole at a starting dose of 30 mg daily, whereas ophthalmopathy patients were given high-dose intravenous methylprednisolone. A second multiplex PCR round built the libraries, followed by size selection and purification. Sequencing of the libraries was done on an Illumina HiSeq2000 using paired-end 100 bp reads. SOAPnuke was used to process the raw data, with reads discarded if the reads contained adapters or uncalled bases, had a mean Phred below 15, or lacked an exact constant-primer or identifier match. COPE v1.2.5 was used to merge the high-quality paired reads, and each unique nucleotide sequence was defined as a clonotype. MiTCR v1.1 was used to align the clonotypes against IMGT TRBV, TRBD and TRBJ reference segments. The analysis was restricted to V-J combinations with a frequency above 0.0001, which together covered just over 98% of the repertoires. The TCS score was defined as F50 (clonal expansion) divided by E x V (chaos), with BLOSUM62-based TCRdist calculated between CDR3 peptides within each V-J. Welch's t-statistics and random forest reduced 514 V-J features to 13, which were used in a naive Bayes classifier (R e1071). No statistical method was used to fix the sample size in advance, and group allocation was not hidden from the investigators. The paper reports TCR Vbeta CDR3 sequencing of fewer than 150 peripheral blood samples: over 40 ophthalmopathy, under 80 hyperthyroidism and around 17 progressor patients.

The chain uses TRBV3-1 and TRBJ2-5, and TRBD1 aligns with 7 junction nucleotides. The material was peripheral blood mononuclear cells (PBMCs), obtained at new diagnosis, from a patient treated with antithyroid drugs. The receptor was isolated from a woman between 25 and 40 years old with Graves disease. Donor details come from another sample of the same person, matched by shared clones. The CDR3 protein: CASRQQGQKETQYF. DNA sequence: TGTGCCAGCAGGCAACAGGGGCAGAAAGAGACCCAGTACTTC.